This TCR beta chain was observed in a study of T cells in tuberculosis. At the level of the study: Sequenced TCRs come from CD1B-GMM tetramer-binding T cells. Study-level points and caveats: Samples were chosen by availability of cryopreserved specimens. Active tuberculosis TCR-alpha repertoires lay closer to GMM-specific TCRs than IGRA-negative controls, suggesting clonal expansion. Smaller alpha distances in active tuberculosis partly reflected shorter CDR3-alpha lengths.

Here immunoSEQ multiplex PCR was the method, and the copy in TCRdb shows in-frame clones only, minus some. The table shows fewer than 45,000 clones, with around 96% occurring only once. With regard to this clone: Its target is not known.

Unmatched junction bases numbered 20, after V lost 5 bases and J lost 8 bases. This CDR3 has 18 amino acids. Germline-derived CDR1 and CDR2 are LNHDA and SQIVND (reference sequence). The clonotype comes from a donor aged 10-30 years with latent tuberculosis or without tuberculosis infection. Source material: PBMCs. This chain links TRBV19 with TRBJ2-1, with 8 bases matching TRBD2. Here the CDR3 DNA reads TGTGCCAGTAGTCCCCAGAGAGTAGCGGGGTTAAAGGCGTATGAGCAGTTCTTC. The encoded protein is CASSPQRVAGLKAYEQFF.